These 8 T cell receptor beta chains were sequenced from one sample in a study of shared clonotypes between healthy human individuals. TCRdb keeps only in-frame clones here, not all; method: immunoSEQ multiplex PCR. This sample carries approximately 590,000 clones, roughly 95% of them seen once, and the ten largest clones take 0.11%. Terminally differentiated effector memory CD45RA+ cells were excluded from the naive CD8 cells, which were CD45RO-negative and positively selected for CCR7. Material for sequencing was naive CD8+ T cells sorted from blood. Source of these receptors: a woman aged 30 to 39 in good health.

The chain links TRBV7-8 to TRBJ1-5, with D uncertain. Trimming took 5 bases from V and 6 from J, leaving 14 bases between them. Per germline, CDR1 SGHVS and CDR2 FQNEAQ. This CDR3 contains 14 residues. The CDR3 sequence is CASSIGRSVQPQHF. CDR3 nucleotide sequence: TGTGCCAGCAGCATAGGTCGATCGGTTCAGCCCCAGCATTTT.

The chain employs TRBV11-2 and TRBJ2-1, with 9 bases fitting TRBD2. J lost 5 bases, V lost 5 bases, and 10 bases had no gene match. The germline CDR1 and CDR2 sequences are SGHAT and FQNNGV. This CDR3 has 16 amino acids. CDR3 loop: CASSPKALAGHNEQFF. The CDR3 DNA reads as TGTGCCAGCAGCCCCAAGGCCCTAGCGGGGCACAATGAGCAGTTCTTC.

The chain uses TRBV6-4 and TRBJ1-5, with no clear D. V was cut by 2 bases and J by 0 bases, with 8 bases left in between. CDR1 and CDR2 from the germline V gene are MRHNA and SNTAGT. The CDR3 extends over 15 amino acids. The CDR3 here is CASSDRHNSNQPQHF. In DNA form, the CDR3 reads TGTGCCAGCAGTGACCGACATAATAGCAATCAGCCCCAGCATTTT.

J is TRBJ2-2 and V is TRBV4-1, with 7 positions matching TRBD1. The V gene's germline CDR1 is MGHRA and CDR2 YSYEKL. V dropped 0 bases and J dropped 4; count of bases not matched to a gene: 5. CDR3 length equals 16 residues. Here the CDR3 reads CASSQDKSGGTGELFF. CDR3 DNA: TGCGCCAGCAGCCAAGACAAGTCAGGGGGCACCGGGGAGCTGTTTTTT.

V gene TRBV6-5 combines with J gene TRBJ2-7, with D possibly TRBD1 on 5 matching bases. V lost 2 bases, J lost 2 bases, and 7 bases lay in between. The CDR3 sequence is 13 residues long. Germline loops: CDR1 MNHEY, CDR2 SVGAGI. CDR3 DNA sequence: TGTGCCAGCAGTTACAGGGGCACCTACGAGCAGTACTTC. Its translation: CASSYRGTYEQYF.

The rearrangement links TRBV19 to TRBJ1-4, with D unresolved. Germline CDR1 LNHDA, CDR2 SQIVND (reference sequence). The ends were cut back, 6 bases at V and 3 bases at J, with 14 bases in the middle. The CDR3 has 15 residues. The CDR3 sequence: CASRLPENSNEKLFF. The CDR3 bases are TGTGCCAGTAGACTGCCGGAGAACTCTAATGAAAAACTGTTTTTT.

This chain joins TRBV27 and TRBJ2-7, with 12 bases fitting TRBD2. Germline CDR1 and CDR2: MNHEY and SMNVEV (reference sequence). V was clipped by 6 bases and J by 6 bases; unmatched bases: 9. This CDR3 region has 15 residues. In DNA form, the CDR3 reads TGTGCCAGCAGCAATGGACTAGCGGGATACTCCGAGCAGTACTTC. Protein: CASSNGLAGYSEQYF.

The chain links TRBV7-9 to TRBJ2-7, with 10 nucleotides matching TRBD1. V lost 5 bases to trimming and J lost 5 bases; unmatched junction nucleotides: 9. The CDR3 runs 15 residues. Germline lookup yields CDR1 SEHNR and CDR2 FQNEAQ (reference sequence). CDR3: CASSKSGTGDDEQYF. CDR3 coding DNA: TGTGCCAGCAGCAAGTCCGGGACAGGGGATGACGAGCAGTACTTC.